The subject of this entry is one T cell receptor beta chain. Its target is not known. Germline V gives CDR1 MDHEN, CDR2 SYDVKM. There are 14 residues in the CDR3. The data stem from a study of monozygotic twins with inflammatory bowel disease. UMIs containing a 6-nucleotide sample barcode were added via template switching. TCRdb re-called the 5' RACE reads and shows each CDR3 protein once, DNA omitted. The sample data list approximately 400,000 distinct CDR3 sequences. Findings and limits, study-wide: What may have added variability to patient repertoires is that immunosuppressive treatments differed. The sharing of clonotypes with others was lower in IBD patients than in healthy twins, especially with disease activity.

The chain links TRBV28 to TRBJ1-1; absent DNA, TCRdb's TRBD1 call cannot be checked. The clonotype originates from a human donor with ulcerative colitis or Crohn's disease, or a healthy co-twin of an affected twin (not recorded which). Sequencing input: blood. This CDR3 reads CASGAVGLNTEAFF.